The present T cell receptor (beta chain) was sequenced within a study of T cells in localized non-small cell lung cancer. Concerning this clone itself: Antigen specificity is unknown.

V was shortened by 3 bases and J by 4 bases, with 10 bases between the two germline ends. Germline assignment: CDR1 SEHNR and CDR2 FQNEAQ (reference sequence). This CDR3 is built from 14 residues. TCRdb's table, derived via immunoSEQ multiplex PCR, lists solely in-frame clones and lacks some. There are just over 70,000 clones in the sample; about 90% occur only once, and roughly a fifth lies in the top ten. Study-level results: Higher blood T cell density went with longer overall survival. Heterogeneity remains possible, as sequencing covered one tumor region only. Within adjacent lung there appeared a median 57 of the top 100 tumor clones. Clonality of T cells reached its maximum in uninvolved adjacent lung, surpassing tumor.

The receptor was derived from a male donor at least 60 years old with stage III squamous cell lung carcinoma. Specimen: peripheral blood, collected before any cancer treatment. The V gene is TRBV7-9, the J gene TRBJ1-3, with D tentatively TRBD1 (5 bases). The CDR3 spells CASSFGGDGNTIYF. CDR3 sequence (DNA): TGTGCCAGCAGCTTCGGAGGGGACGGAAACACCATATATTTT.